This T cell receptor (beta chain) was sequenced in a study of T cell repertoires in cytomegalovirus infection. About the study: In public TCR beta signatures, there were indications of both CMV infection and matching HLA type.

The V end lost 7 bases, the J end lost 2 bases, and 5 bases lay between the germline ends. Germline CDR1 is MNHEY and CDR2 is SVGEGT. There are 11 residues in the CDR3. MiXCR was run by TCRdb on the reads, yielding one entry per CDR3 protein. The sample includes around 530,000 distinct CDR3 sequences, approximately 25% seen only once; the top ten take approximately 13%. Sequencing was done on a sample of PBMCs. The J gene is TRBJ2-5, the V gene TRBV6-2 or TRBV6-3; D not resolved. This TCR was sampled from a human donor in good health (CMV status not recorded). Some clones in this sample may be carry-over from other donors' samples. The DNA of the CDR3 is TGTGCCAGCACCCTACAAGAGACCCAGTACTTC. Protein product: CASTLQETQYF.